This T cell receptor beta chain derives from a study of blood T cell repertoires in COVID-19. About the study: Samples came from the United States, Italy and Spain, spanning acute and convalescent COVID-19. T cells, B-cell-depleted T cells, or PBMCs provided the cDNA or gDNA that served as material.

Unmatched junction bases numbered 8, after V lost 4 bases and J lost 3 bases. CDR1 SGHDT and CDR2 YYEEEE come from the germline V gene. CDR3 size: 15 residues. In the original workflow: Nucleated cell counts were estimated from reference gene primer amplification. Assay: immunoSEQ multiplex PCR; the TCRdb copy retains only in-frame clones and omits some. That table supplies the V and J calls and clone size; D and trimming were determined from the DNA. Found here are approximately 210,000 clones, more than 75% of them singletons; the top ten hold about an eighth. The TCR was taken from a woman aged 40 to 49 with acute or convalescent COVID-19. The rearrangement links TRBV5-6 to TRBJ1-1; 8 bases line up with TRBD1. Sequenced input: peripheral blood. The CDR3 loop reads CASSEAGTGYTEAFF. The CDR3 region has the DNA TGTGCCAGCAGCGAAGCCGGGACAGGTTACACTGAAGCTTTCTTT. Full variable domain (rest looked up from reference TRBV5-6 and TRBJ1-1): DAGVTQSPTHLIKTRGQQVTLRCSPKSGHDTVSWYQQALGQGPQFIFQYYEEEERQRGNFPDRFSGHQFPNYSSELNVNALLLGDSALYLCASSEAGTGYTEAFFGQGTRLTVV.